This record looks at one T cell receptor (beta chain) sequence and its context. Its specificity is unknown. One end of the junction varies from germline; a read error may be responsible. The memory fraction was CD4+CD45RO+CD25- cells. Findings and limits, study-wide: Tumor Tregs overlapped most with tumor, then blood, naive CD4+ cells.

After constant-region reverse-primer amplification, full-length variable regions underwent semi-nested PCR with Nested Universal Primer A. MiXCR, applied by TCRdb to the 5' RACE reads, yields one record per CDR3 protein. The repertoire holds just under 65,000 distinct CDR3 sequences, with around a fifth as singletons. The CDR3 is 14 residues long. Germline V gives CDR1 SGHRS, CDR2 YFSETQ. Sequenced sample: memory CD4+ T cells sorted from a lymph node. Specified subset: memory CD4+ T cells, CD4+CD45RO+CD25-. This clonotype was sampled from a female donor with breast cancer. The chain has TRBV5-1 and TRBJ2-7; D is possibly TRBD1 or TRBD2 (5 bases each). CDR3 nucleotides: TGCACCAGCAACTCCGGGACGGGTGACTACGAGCAGTACTTC. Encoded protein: CTSNSGTGDYEQYF.